The 18 T cell receptor beta chains listed next were all sequenced from one sample in a study of cytomegalovirus exposure and HLA in healthy donors. Use of 60 Vbeta and 13 Jbeta primers characterized the PCR. Repertoires were generated with immunoSEQ multiplex PCR, while TCRdb's copy carries only in-frame clones and drops some. The table lists roughly 78,000 clones, with less than 6% in the top ten. The material sequenced was PBMCs. The receptors come from a man aged 35 to 55 in good health and CMV-seronegative.

The V and J genes are TRBV7-2 and TRBJ2-5; 12 bases match TRBD2. The CDR3 has 17 amino acids. After removal of 5 bases from V and 0 bases from J, the junction contained 7 bases not matched to a gene. In germline, CDR1 is SGHTA, CDR2 FQGNSA. CDR3 nucleotide sequence: TGTGCCAGCAGCACAACTAGCGGGGGGCCCAACCAAGAGACCCAGTACTTC. Protein: CASSTTSGGPNQETQYF.

The gene calls are TRBV10-3 and TRBJ2-1; 9 bases line up with TRBD1. Germline V gene sequence: CDR1 ENHRY, CDR2 SYGVKD. The CDR3 runs 18 residues. V lost 11 bases and J lost 2; bases outside the gene matches: 19. The CDR3 DNA sequence: TGTGCCGTTGCGGGACAGGGCGTATTTCGAGCCACCTACAATGAGCAGTTCTTC. Translating gives CAVAGQGVFRATYNEQFF.

This chain joins TRBV7-7 and TRBJ1-1, with TRBD1 matching over 7 bases. The germline V gene has CDR1 SSHAT and CDR2 FNYEAQ (reference sequence). V lost 4 bases and J lost 4; bases outside the gene matches: 6. The CDR3 totals 14 residues. The CDR3 sequence is CASSSTGLLTEAFF. In DNA, the CDR3 is TGTGCCAGCAGCTCGACAGGGCTGCTCACTGAAGCTTTCTTT.

J is TRBJ1-6 and V is TRBV30; 10 bases map to TRBD1. V was clipped by 2 bases and J by 5 bases; unmatched bases: 6. Germline V lookup: CDR1 GTSNPN, CDR2 SVGIG (reference sequence). The CDR3 is 16 residues long. In nucleotides, the CDR3 is TGTGCCTGGAGTACCCCTGGACAGGGGGATAATTCACCCCTCCACTTT. Translation: CAWSTPGQGDNSPLHF.

J is TRBJ2-7 and V is TRBV2; 8 nucleotides agree with TRBD2. The germline gives CDR1 SNHLY, CDR2 FYNNEI. CDR3 length equals 13 residues. After removal of 4 bases from V and 2 bases from J, the junction contained 1 base not matched to a gene. The CDR3 here is CASSAGLAYEQYF. CDR3 bases: TGTGCCAGCAGTGCGGGACTAGCCTACGAGCAGTACTTC.

This chain uses TRBV10-3 with TRBJ1-5, with 7 bases identical to TRBD1. V gave up 5 bases and J gave up 7 bases; unmatched junction bases: 8. The CDR3 has 14 amino acids. The germline V gene encodes CDR1 ENHRY and CDR2 SYGVKD. The CDR3 reads CAISPQGVEQPQHF. In DNA form, the CDR3 reads TGTGCCATCAGTCCCCAGGGGGTAGAACAGCCCCAGCATTTT.

The chain has TRBV27 and TRBJ2-2; D gene ambiguous. This CDR3 region has 15 residues. Trimming stripped 3 bases from V and 5 bases from J, with 13 bases between. Germline loops: CDR1 MNHEY, CDR2 SMNVEV (reference sequence). CDR3 residues: CASSLFRQTTGELFF. Here the CDR3 DNA reads TGTGCCAGCAGTTTGTTTCGTCAGACAACCGGGGAGCTGTTTTTT.

The chain combines TRBV14 with TRBJ2-7, with D possibly being TRBD2 (5 bases). V lost 5 bases and J lost 3, with 29 bases in between. Germline loops: CDR1 SGHDN, CDR2 FVKESK. The CDR3 extends over 19 amino acids. CDR3 coding DNA: TGTGCCAGCAGCAGCCAATATATCCAGGAAACTAGTATAAGCTACGAGCAGTACTTC. This sequence encodes CASSSQYIQETSISYEQYF.

This chain connects TRBV29-1 to TRBJ2-5, with 9 bases lining up with TRBD2. This CDR3 region has 14 residues. CDR1 and CDR2 (germline): SQVTM, ANQGSEA. V gave up 4 bases and J gave up 5 bases; unmatched junction bases: 8. CDR3 region: CSVASGGPPETQYF. In DNA, the CDR3 is TGCAGCGTTGCGAGCGGGGGGCCTCCGGAGACCCAGTACTTC.

The chain employs TRBV28 and TRBJ1-1; perhaps TRBD1 as D (5 bases). CDR1 MDHEN and CDR2 SYDVKM come from the germline V gene. CDR3 size: 11 residues. V lost 5 bases and J lost 11, with 12 bases in between. CDR3 bases: TGTGCCAGCAGTCCAGGGCTGAGCGCTTTCTTT. Its protein is CASSPGLSAFF.

This chain links TRBV7-2 with TRBJ2-4, with TRBD1 identical over 7 bases. Trimming took 1 base from V and 8 from J; bases not matched to a gene: 11. The CDR3 covers 16 residues. Germline V CDR1 and CDR2: SGHTA, FQGNSA. As DNA, the CDR3 is TGTGCCAGCAGCTTAGTGAGGGGGCGGAATTTAGACATTCAGTACTTC. This encodes CASSLVRGRNLDIQYF.

The chain is built from TRBV7-2 and TRBJ1-1, with 9 bases fitting TRBD1. Per germline, CDR1 SGHTA and CDR2 FQGNSA. There are 16 residues in the CDR3. V was clipped by 4 bases and J by 2 bases; unmatched bases: 8. The CDR3 loop is CASSSAGTGRNTEAFF. CDR3 DNA: TGTGCCAGCAGCTCTGCCGGGACAGGGCGAAACACTGAAGCTTTCTTT. The complete variable domain, with remaining parts taken from reference TRBV7-2 and TRBJ1-1, reads GAGVSQSPSNKVTEKGKDVELRCDPISGHTALYWYRQSLGQGLEFLIYFQGNSAPDKSGLPSDRFSAERTGGSVSTLTIQRTQQEDSAVYLCASSSAGTGRNTEAFFGQGTRLTVV.

CDR3: CSVEDTGRANEQFF. The CDR3 DNA reads as TGCAGCGTTGAAGATACGGGCAGGGCGAATGAGCAGTTCTTC. The rearrangement joins TRBV29-1 to TRBJ2-1, with D tentatively TRBD1 (5 bases). There are 14 residues in the CDR3. Trimming shortened V by 0 bases and J by 7 bases, and 13 bases separated the two germline ends. The germline V gene encodes CDR1 SQVTM and CDR2 ANQGSEA.

This chain uses TRBV5-4 with TRBJ2-1, with 11 bases identical to TRBD2. The CDR3 is made up of 15 amino acids. In germline, CDR1 is SGHNT, CDR2 YYREEE (reference sequence). V shed 1 base and J 8 bases; nucleotides not matched to a gene: 5. The CDR3 here is CASSLMASGRYEQFF. The DNA for the CDR3 is TGTGCCAGCAGCTTGATGGCTAGCGGGAGGTATGAGCAGTTCTTC.

The chain combines TRBV13 with TRBJ1-6, with TRBD1 identical over 8 bases. The V and J ends lost 3 bases and 11 bases, in that order; junction bases with no gene match: 9. Germline CDR1 reads PRHDT; CDR2 reads FYEKMQ (reference sequence). The CDR3 length is 15 residues. The CDR3 loop reads CASSLGGQDRPPLHF. The CDR3 DNA is TGTGCCAGCAGCTTGGGGGGACAGGACCGTCCACCCCTCCACTTT.

J is TRBJ2-3 and V is TRBV12-2; TRBD2, the D gene given by the table, was not confirmed from the DNA. TRBV12-2 is reported as a pseudogene. The CDR3 spans 15 residues. The DNA of the CDR3 is TGTGCAAGTCCACGACGGCGGGAGAAATCAGATACGCAGTATTTT. It translates to CASPRRREKSDTQYF.

J is TRBJ2-1 and V is TRBV7-9; 7 bases line up with TRBD2. This CDR3 has 17 residues. Germline CDR1 SEHNR, CDR2 FQNEAQ (reference sequence). V dropped 6 bases and J dropped 7; count of bases not matched to a gene: 18. The CDR3 loop reads CASSHWRGLAVGNEQFF. The CDR3 region has the DNA TGTGCCAGCAGTCATTGGCGAGGGCTAGCGGTTGGTAATGAGCAGTTCTTC. Complete variable domain (other parts from reference TRBV7-9 and TRBJ2-1): DTGVSQNPRHKITKRGQNVTFRCDPISEHNRLYWYRQTLGQGPEFLTYFQNEAQLEKSRLLSDRFSAERPKGSFSTLEIQRTEQGDSAMYLCASSHWRGLAVGNEQFFGPGTRLTVL.

The genes are TRBV7-2 and TRBJ2-7; maybe TRBD2 (5 bases). There are 15 residues in the CDR3. V was trimmed by 5 bases and J by 3 bases, leaving 17 bases between them. The germline CDR1 and CDR2 sequences are SGHTA and FQGNSA. The CDR3 DNA reads TGTGCCAGCAGCCCGGAGGCCGGGGAGATCTACGAGCAGTACTTC. Amino acids: CASSPEAGEIYEQYF.